The clone carrying this T cell receptor beta chain was counted between two and nine times. Antigen specificity is unknown. Germline V gene sequence: CDR1 LNHDA, CDR2 SQIVND (reference sequence). This CDR3 is 17 amino acids long. Trimming cost V 4 bases and J 1 base, with 20 bases left between them. This sample was included in a study of T cells in localized non-small cell lung cancer. Overall study findings and caveats: Higher adjacent-lung clonality was associated with shorter survival. There was higher T cell clonality in uninvolved adjacent lung than in tumor, and it was highest there. Adjacent lung was found to contain a median about 60 of the top 100 tumor clones. It remains possible that heterogeneity exists, since only one tumor region was sequenced.

Generated by immunoSEQ multiplex PCR, the TCRdb table keeps only in-frame clones and is missing some. The repertoire includes roughly 34,000 clones, less than 80% of them detected once, and 35% to 45% sits in the top ten. This material consisted of peripheral blood, taken before any cancer treatment. The clonotype comes from a male donor older than 55 with stage II squamous cell lung carcinoma. J is TRBJ2-7 and V is TRBV19, with D perhaps being TRBD1 or TRBD2 (7 bases each). CDR3 protein: CASSKHRGGGPSYEQYF. CDR3 coding DNA: TGTGCCAGTAGTAAACACAGGGGAGGGGGGCCTTCCTACGAGCAGTACTTC.